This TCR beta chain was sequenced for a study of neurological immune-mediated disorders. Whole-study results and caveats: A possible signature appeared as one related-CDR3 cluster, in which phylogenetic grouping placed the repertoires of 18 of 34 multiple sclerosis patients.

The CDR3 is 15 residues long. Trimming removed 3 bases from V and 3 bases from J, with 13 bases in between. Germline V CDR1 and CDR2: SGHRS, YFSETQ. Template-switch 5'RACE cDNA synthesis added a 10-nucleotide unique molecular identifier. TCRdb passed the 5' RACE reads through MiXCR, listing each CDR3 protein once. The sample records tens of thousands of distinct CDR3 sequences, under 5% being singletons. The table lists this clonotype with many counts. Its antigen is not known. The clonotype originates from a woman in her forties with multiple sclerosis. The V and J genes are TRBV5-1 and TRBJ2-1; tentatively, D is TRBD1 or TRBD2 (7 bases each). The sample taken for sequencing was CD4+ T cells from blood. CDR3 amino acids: CASSSTGDYYNEQFF. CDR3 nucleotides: TGCGCCAGCAGCTCCACAGGGGACTACTACAATGAGCAGTTCTTC. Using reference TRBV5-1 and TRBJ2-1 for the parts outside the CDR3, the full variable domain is KAGVTQTPRYLIKTRGQQVTLSCSPISGHRSVSWYQQTPGQGLQFLFEYFSETQRNKGNFPGRFSGRQFSNSRSEMNVSTLELGDSALYLCASSSTGDYYNEQFFGPGTRLTVL.